The 26 T cell receptor beta chains below come from one sample, sequenced in a study of OX40 agonist ivuxolimab in advanced cancers. Measured with immunoSEQ multiplex PCR; TCRdb has only the in-frame clones, and not every one. The sample lists 74,000 or so clones; around 83% were seen once. This specimen was CD4+ or CD8+ T cells sorted from blood, taken in a trial of the OX40 agonist ivuxolimab. The receptors stem from an adult with an advanced solid tumor such as melanoma, head and neck, liver or kidney cancer.

This clone has just a few counts. This chain connects TRBV7-9 to TRBJ1-1, with 7 bases fitting TRBD1. Germline V lookup: CDR1 SEHNR, CDR2 FQNEAQ (reference sequence). The CDR3 is 13 amino acids. Trimming cost V 5 bases and J 6 bases; bases outside gene matches: 6. The CDR3 protein is CASSRGGWSEAFF. The CDR3 nucleotides read TGTGCCAGCAGCCGAGGGGGCTGGTCTGAAGCTTTCTTT. The complete variable domain, with remaining parts taken from reference TRBV7-9 and TRBJ1-1, reads DTGVSQNPRHKITKRGQNVTFRCDPISEHNRLYWYRQTLGQGPEFLTYFQNEAQLEKSRLLSDRFSAERPKGSFSTLEIQRTEQGDSAMYLCASSRGGWSEAFFGQGTRLTVV.

This clone is a singleton in its sample. The CDR3 nucleotides are TGTGCCAGCAGTGGGCAAATAGATACGCAGTATTTT. It yields the protein CASSGQIDTQYF. J is TRBJ2-3 and V is TRBV2; no reliable D call. CDR1 and CDR2 (germline): SNHLY, FYNNEI. Trimming took 4 bases from V and 5 from J, leaving 7 bases between them. CDR3 length equals 12 residues.

This clone was seen more than once but under ten times. V is TRBV4-3 and J is TRBJ2-3, with D possibly TRBD2 on 5 matching bases. Per the germline V gene, CDR1 is LGHNA and CDR2 is YSLEER. The CDR3 is made up of 16 amino acids. V was cut by 0 bases and J by 0 bases, with 10 bases left in between. The CDR3 here is CASSQDRRTSTDTQYF. The DNA for the CDR3 is TGCGCCAGCAGCCAAGACAGACGGACTAGCACAGATACGCAGTATTTT.

This sequence joins TRBV5-1 and TRBJ1-2; D not resolved. Trimming removed 3 bases from V and 0 bases from J, with 9 bases in between. The CDR3 spans 14 residues. The germline CDR1 and CDR2 sequences are SGHRS and YFSETQ. The CDR3 protein is CASSSAEANYGYTF. The CDR3 region has the DNA TGCGCCAGCAGCTCCGCGGAGGCTAACTATGGCTACACCTTC.

J is TRBJ1-2 and V is TRBV15; D not resolved. Deletions cut 1 base from V and 7 bases from J, with 16 bases between. The CDR3 has 15 amino acids. Germline CDR1 LNHNV, CDR2 YYDKDF (reference sequence). CDR3 residues: CATSRVGISESGYTF. CDR3 DNA sequence: TGTGCCACCAGCAGAGTCGGTATTTCTGAATCTGGCTACACCTTC.

This clone has only a few counts. The rearrangement joins TRBV19 to TRBJ2-7; TRBD1 aligns across 8 bases. The CDR3 is made up of 13 amino acids. V was clipped by 5 bases and J by 5 bases; unmatched bases: 5. Per germline, CDR1 LNHDA and CDR2 SQIVND (reference sequence). The CDR3 reads CASSSQGADEQYF. As DNA, the CDR3 is TGTGCCAGTAGTTCCCAGGGGGCCGACGAGCAGTACTTC. Supplemented by reference TRBV19 and TRBJ2-7, the full variable domain reads DGGITQSPKYLFRKEGQNVTLSCEQNLNHDAMYWYRQDPGQGLRLIYYSQIVNDFQKGDIAEGYSVSREKKESFPLTVTSAQKNPTAFYLCASSSQGADEQYFGPGTRLTVT.

The rearrangement links TRBV10-3 to TRBJ2-1, with TRBD1 as a possible D gene (6 bases). Germline V gene lookup returns CDR1 ENHRY and CDR2 SYGVKD. The V and J ends lost 6 bases and 6 bases respectively, with 21 bases between them. There are 16 residues in the CDR3. DNA of the CDR3: TGTGCCATCAGAACAGGAGTGGGGGCGGCGGGCAATGAGCAGTTCTTC. Its protein product is CAIRTGVGAAGNEQFF.

This chain links TRBV5-4 with TRBJ2-3; D possibly corresponds to TRBD2 (6 bases). V was cut by 0 bases and J by 1 base, with 9 bases left in between. Germline CDR1 reads SGHNT; CDR2 reads YYREEE (reference sequence). CDR3 length equals 15 residues. CDR3 sequence: CASSLVLAGTDTQYF. The CDR3 DNA is TGTGCCAGCAGCTTGGTGTTAGCGGGCACAGATACGCAGTATTTT.

This clone was seen ten or more times. J is TRBJ1-4 and V is TRBV5-4, with 7 bases identical to TRBD1. In germline, CDR1 is SGHNT, CDR2 YYREEE (reference sequence). The CDR3 contains 13 residues. The trim removed 6 bases at V and 6 bases at J, leaving 5 bases unmatched. CDR3 sequence reads: CASKSRGDEKLFF. The CDR3 DNA sequence: TGTGCCAGCAAGTCCAGGGGGGATGAAAAACTGTTTTTT.

The chain is built from TRBV7-2 and TRBJ1-5; 7 nucleotides match TRBD1. Germline-derived CDR1 and CDR2 are SGHTA and FQGNSA. The CDR3 consists of 14 residues. The V and J ends lost 9 bases and 3 bases, in that order; junction bases with no gene match: 8. In nucleotides, the CDR3 is TGTGCCAGTCAGGGGGGACAGATCAATCAGCCCCAGCATTTT. Protein: CASQGGQINQPQHF.

J is TRBJ1-1 and V is TRBV19; D perhaps matches TRBD1 (5 bases). Germline CDR1 LNHDA, CDR2 SQIVND (reference sequence). Trimming stripped 8 bases from V and 0 bases from J, with 13 bases between. The CDR3 spans 14 residues. In DNA, the CDR3 is TGTGCCAGTCTTACAGGAGCCATGAACACTGAAGCTTTCTTT. It yields the protein CASLTGAMNTEAFF.

This clone was counted only a few times. The V and J genes are TRBV15 and TRBJ2-1, with TRBD2 identical over 8 bases. The CDR3 spans 16 residues. Germline CDR1 is LNHNV and CDR2 is YYDKDF (reference sequence). V lost 1 base to trimming and J lost 5 bases; unmatched junction nucleotides: 7. The CDR3 spells CATSRGGGGRHNEQFF. The CDR3 nucleotides are TGTGCCACCAGCAGAGGGGGCGGGGGGAGACACAATGAGCAGTTCTTC.

This chain connects TRBV4-1 to TRBJ2-5, with TRBD2 as a possible D gene (6 bases). There are 14 residues in the CDR3. CDR1 and CDR2 from the germline V gene are MGHRA and YSYEKL. The V end lost 1 base, the J end lost 7 bases, and 13 bases lay between the germline ends. This chain's CDR3 is CASSQVGRRGTQYF. The CDR3, as DNA: TGCGCCAGCAGCCAAGTCGGACGGAGGGGGACCCAGTACTTC.

V gene TRBV19 combines with J gene TRBJ2-7, with 10 bases aligning to TRBD1. The germline CDR1 and CDR2 sequences are LNHDA and SQIVND (reference sequence). The CDR3 sequence is 13 residues long. Germline trimming cut 10 bases from V and 3 bases from J; bases unmatched to any gene: 6. CDR3 region: CATSGDRGYEQYF. The CDR3 coding sequence is TGTGCCACCTCCGGGGACAGGGGCTACGAGCAGTACTTC. The whole variable domain, remainder taken from reference TRBV19 and TRBJ2-7, is DGGITQSPKYLFRKEGQNVTLSCEQNLNHDAMYWYRQDPGQGLRLIYYSQIVNDFQKGDIAEGYSVSREKKESFPLTVTSAQKNPTAFYLCATSGDRGYEQYFGPGTRLTVT.

A few counts support this clone. This rearrangement joins TRBV5-4 to TRBJ1-6; tentatively, D is TRBD1 (5 bases). The germline gives CDR1 SGHNT, CDR2 YYREEE (reference sequence). V was cut by 6 bases and J by 10 bases, with 20 bases left in between. This CDR3 is built from 15 residues. As DNA, the CDR3 is TGTGCCAGCAAACCGGCAGGGTTTCTTCAATCACCCCTCCACTTT. Translation: CASKPAGFLQSPLHF.

Only one count was recorded for this clone. V gene TRBV2 combines with J gene TRBJ2-1; maybe TRBD1 (5 bases). This CDR3 has 15 amino acids. CDR1 is SNHLY and CDR2 is FYNNEI in the germline V gene. V gave up 7 bases and J gave up 3 bases, with 16 bases separating them. The CDR3 sequence: CASKTQGTDYNEQFF. The CDR3, as DNA: TGTGCCAGCAAAACCCAGGGCACTGACTACAATGAGCAGTTCTTC.

The chain is built from TRBV7-2 and TRBJ2-1, with no clear D. The germline V gene has CDR1 SGHTA and CDR2 FQGNSA. CDR3 length: 16 amino acids. The V gene lost 1 base and the J gene lost 3 bases, with 13 bases spanning the gap. The CDR3 spells CASSLGPPPSYNEQFF. Here the CDR3 DNA reads TGTGCCAGCAGCTTAGGTCCACCCCCTAGCTACAATGAGCAGTTCTTC.

The rearrangement uses TRBV7-9 and TRBJ2-1, with 14 bases fitting TRBD2. Per germline, CDR1 SEHNR and CDR2 FQNEAQ (reference sequence). The CDR3 is made up of 15 amino acids. J gave up 9 bases and V 1 base, and 2 bases lay outside the gene matches. In DNA, the CDR3 is TGTGCCAGCAGCTTAGGGGGGACTAGCGGGAGTGAGCAGTTCTTC. Protein sequence: CASSLGGTSGSEQFF.

The chain joins TRBV4-1 to TRBJ1-2, with a weak D call TRBD1 (5 bases). CDR3 length: 17 amino acids. The germline CDR1 and CDR2 sequences are MGHRA and YSYEKL. Between the trimmed V and J ends, which lost 1 base and 7 bases, there was a span of 22 bases. In nucleotides, the CDR3 is TGCGCCAGCAGCCAAGGGGGGACCGGGCCCCAGTGGTTTGGCTACACCTTC. It specifies CASSQGGTGPQWFGYTF.

As regards this clone: The sample holds other DNA sequences that translate to the same CDR3. The CDR3: CASSSGGRNTEAFF. The CDR3 DNA sequence: TGTGCCAGCAGTTCAGGGGGACGGAACACTGAAGCTTTCTTT. V usage is TRBV28 and J usage is TRBJ1-1, with 7 bases aligning to TRBD1. The CDR3 consists of 14 residues. J was trimmed by 1 base and V by 4 bases; bases with no gene match: 3. Germline CDR1 reads MDHEN; CDR2 reads SYDVKM.

This clone was observed a handful of times. The CDR3 protein is CASSQGIGPQHF. For the CDR3, the DNA is TGCGCCAGCAGCCAAGGCATAGGGCCCCAGCATTTT. The chain carries TRBV4-1 and TRBJ1-5; D uncertain. The CDR3 length is 12 residues. From germline, CDR1 is MGHRA and CDR2 YSYEKL. Trimming took off 1 base at V and 9 bases at J, with 7 bases between the two ends.

The chain links TRBV13 to TRBJ2-3; tentative D call: TRBD2 (6 bases). This CDR3 spans 15 amino acids. Germline V gives CDR1 PRHDT, CDR2 FYEKMQ (reference sequence). The germline V and J ends were trimmed by 4 bases and 5 bases, with 16 bases remaining between them. The CDR3 region is CASSSEGRVGDTQYF. Here the CDR3 DNA reads TGTGCCAGCAGCTCGGAGGGGCGGGTAGGAGATACGCAGTATTTT. The complete variable domain, with remaining parts taken from reference TRBV13 and TRBJ2-3, reads AAGVIQSPRHLIKEKRETATLKCYPIPRHDTVYWYQQGPGQDPQFLISFYEKMQSDKGSIPDRFSAQQFSDYHSELNMSSLELGDSALYFCASSSEGRVGDTQYFGPGTRLTVL.

This clone came up once. The DNA of the CDR3 is TGTGCCAGCAGTCCCCAGGGCGGTGTGGGTGAGACCCAGTACTTC. The encoded protein is CASSPQGGVGETQYF. The chain employs TRBV6-4 and TRBJ2-5, with TRBD1 as a possible D gene (5 bases). The germline V gene encodes CDR1 MRHNA and CDR2 SNTAGT. Trimming removed 5 bases at V and 5 bases at J, with 18 bases between. CDR3 length: 15 amino acids.

J is TRBJ1-1 and V is TRBV5-1; 7 bases are a match to TRBD1. The V segment lost 4 bases and the J segment 3 bases; nucleotides outside the gene matches: 9. The CDR3 loop spans 15 amino acids. In germline, CDR1 is SGHRS, CDR2 YFSETQ. The CDR3 coding sequence is TGCGCCAGCAGCCCGCCGACAGGGACGGACACTGAAGCTTTCTTT. Amino acids: CASSPPTGTDTEAFF.

The chain combines TRBV9 with TRBJ2-4; 7 nucleotides agree with TRBD1. V gave up 0 bases and J gave up 9 bases; unmatched junction bases: 6. This CDR3 spans 14 amino acids. Germline CDR1 is SGDLS and CDR2 is YYNGEE. DNA of the CDR3: TGTGCCAGCAGCGTAGGACAGGGAAAGAGCATTCAGTACTTC. This translates into CASSVGQGKSIQYF.

The gene calls are TRBV5-6 and TRBJ2-5; 10 nucleotides line up with TRBD2. Germline CDR1 reads SGHDT; CDR2 reads YYEEEE. Losses at the gene ends were 0 bases for V and 4 bases for J; bases not matched to a gene: 9. CDR3 length: 17 residues. This chain's CDR3 is CASSLDPASGSGETQYF. CDR3 DNA sequence: TGTGCCAGCAGCTTGGATCCGGCTAGCGGGAGTGGAGAGACCCAGTACTTC.